The 5 T cell receptor beta chains reported below all come from one sample, sequenced in a study of response to subunit inactivated influenza vaccine. TCRdb called the RT-PCR reads again in MiXCR, with one record for every CDR3 protein. The profile shows about 520,000 distinct CDR3 sequences, less than 7.5% of them singletons. Material: PBMCs from blood, obtained 23 months after vaccination. These receptors all come from a man aged 50 to 75 who received an inactivated influenza vaccine.

The rearrangement links TRBV20-1 to TRBJ2-3, with TRBD2 matching 8 bases. With 6 bases clipped from V and 0 bases from J, the junction kept 17 bases outside the gene matches. CDR1 is DFQATT and CDR2 is SNEGSKA in the germline V gene (reference sequence). The CDR3 has 18 amino acids. The CDR3 loop reads CSALGIAGKEGSTDTQYF. CDR3 DNA sequence: TGCAGTGCCCTTGGAATAGCGGGAAAAGAAGGTAGCACAGATACGCAGTATTTT.

This clonotype has ten or more counts. V gene TRBV13 combines with J gene TRBJ2-1, with 12 bases lining up with TRBD2. The V gene end was trimmed by 1 base and the J gene end by 5 bases; junction bases not matched to a gene: 9. Germline V gene lookup returns CDR1 PRHDT and CDR2 FYEKMQ (reference sequence). The CDR3 totals 18 residues. The CDR3 DNA reads TGTGCCAGCAGCTTAGAGGCTAGCGGGAGGGGGGGTAACAATGAGCAGTTCTTC. Residues: CASSLEASGRGGNNEQFF.

There are a few counts of this clonotype. The chain links TRBV12-3 or TRBV12-4 to TRBJ2-1, with D perhaps matching TRBD1 (5 bases). The CDR3 length is 13 residues. With 2 bases removed from V and 13 bases from J, the gap between germline ends came to 15 bases. The CDR3 sequence: CASSLTGRALQFF. CDR3 DNA: TGTGCCAGCAGTTTAACGGGCAGGGCACTCCAGTTCTTC.

This chain connects TRBV9 to TRBJ1-1, with 8 bases aligning to TRBD1. The V gene end was trimmed by 6 bases and the J gene end by 1 base; junction bases not matched to a gene: 5. Germline V gene data show CDR1 as SGDLS and CDR2 as YYNGEE. The CDR3 is 14 amino acids. The CDR3 is CASNGQGGNTEAFF. DNA for the CDR3: TGTGCCAGCAACGGACAGGGAGGGAACACTGAAGCTTTCTTT.

This clonotype was seen a few times. The rearrangement joins TRBV5-1 to TRBJ2-2; 8 bases line up with TRBD1. The germline V gene encodes CDR1 SGHRS and CDR2 YFSETQ. With 4 bases clipped from V and 4 bases from J, the junction kept 12 bases outside the gene matches. This CDR3 is 17 amino acids long. Here the CDR3 DNA reads TGCGCCAGCAGCACGGGACAGGCCGCCGGTCGCACCGGGGAGCTGTTTTTT. Translation: CASSTGQAAGRTGELFF.